Listed below are T cell receptor beta chains from one sample, sequenced in a study of T cell repertoires in cytomegalovirus infection. No antigens are known for them. Each CDR3 protein gets one entry after TCRdb re-called the reads with MiXCR. Found here are a few hundred thousand distinct CDR3 sequences, almost 40% of them singletons; the top ten hold 48%. The source was cultured PBMCs, collected from culture after CMV antigen stimulation. All receptors derive from a human donor in good health (CMV status not recorded). Some clones in this sample may be carry-over from other donors' samples. The CDR3 runs from the conserved cysteine through the conserved F or W. The D gene is left open where the match is weak. Where a row states a size, it is once, few, many or the class of an expanded clone; other rows omit it.

j_call d_call v_call clone_size cdr3_nt cdr3_aa
TRBJ1-4 - TRBV20-1 - TGCAGTGCTGTTGGGTCTCCAACTAATGAAAAACTGTTTTTT CSAVGSPTNEKLFF
TRBJ2-7 - TRBV15 - TGTGCCACCAGCAGAGACCAGCGGTCTTTCTACGAGCAGTACTTC CATSRDQRSFYEQYF
TRBJ2-7 - TRBV11-2 - TGTGCCAGCACCACCACAGCAGGGCCTTTACGGGAGCAGTACTTC CASTTTAGPLREQYF
TRBJ1-6 - TRBV12-3/TRBV12-4 - TGTGCCAGCACCCTTGGCCGGGAACCCCTCCACTTT CASTLGREPLHF
TRBJ2-2 TRBD2 TRBV7-2 few TGTGCCAGCAGCCGTCCGGGGGGTAACACCGGGGAGCTGTTTTTT CASSRPGGNTGELFF
TRBJ1-6 TRBD1 TRBV19 - TGTGCCAGTAACCCGACAGGGTATAATTCACCCCTCCACTTT CASNPTGYNSPLHF
TRBJ1-4 - TRBV19 - TGTGCCAGTAGTTCAGGCGGGACCACGGATGAAAAACTGTTTTTT CASSSGGTTDEKLFF
TRBJ2-1 - TRBV11-2 many TGTGCCAGCAGTTTAACAGGGTACAATGAGCAGTTCTTC CASSLTGYNEQFF
TRBJ2-5 - TRBV6-2/TRBV6-3 - TGTGCCAGCAGGGGAACTAGTTTGGAGACCCAGTACTTC CASRGTSLETQYF
TRBJ1-6 - TRBV7-2 few TGTGCCAGCAGCCCGGAACCGAGCTCCTATAATTCACCCCTCCACTTT CASSPEPSSYNSPLHF
TRBJ2-7 TRBD1 TRBV5-3 - TGTGCCAGCAGCCCACAGGGGGCGCGGGAGCAGTACTTC CASSPQGAREQYF
TRBJ1-1 - TRBV7-8 many TGTGCCAGCAGCCCTGGGAGAACGAACACTGAAGCTTTCTTT CASSPGRTNTEAFF
TRBJ2-1 TRBD1 TRBV4-1 few TGCGCCAGCAGCCATGCCGGGACAGGGGACAATGAGCAGTTCTTC CASSHAGTGDNEQFF
TRBJ2-2 - TRBV14 - TGTGCCAGCAGCCAATTCCAGTTCAAGAACACCGGGGAGCTGTTTTTT CASSQFQFKNTGELFF
TRBJ2-7 TRBD2 TRBV20-1 - TGCAGTGCCGGGACTAGCGGAAAAATACGAGAGCAGTACTTC CSAGTSGKIREQYF
TRBJ1-2 - TRBV29-1 once TGCAGCGTTGAGCCTCCGCCGGGGCCTATGGTCGGCTACACCTTC CSVEPPPGPMVGYTF
TRBJ2-7 TRBD2 TRBV20-1 few TGCAGTGCTAGAGAGACGGTGCGGGAGGGCCGGTACGAGCAGTACTTC CSARETVREGRYEQYF
TRBJ2-2 - TRBV20-1 - TGCAGTGCTAGGGCAGGGTCATATACCGGGGAGCTGTTTTTT CSARAGSYTGELFF
TRBJ1-1 TRBD1 TRBV6-1 - TGTGCCAGCATCGAGGGGGCCCTAGAAGCTTTCTTT CASIEGALEAFF
TRBJ2-7 - TRBV7-2 many TGTGCCAGCAGCTTGGGAGCCTACGAGCAGTACTTC CASSLGAYEQYF
TRBJ2-2 - TRBV5-1 - TGCGCCAGCAGCTTGGGAGATCCTCCGGGGTTCGGGGAGCTGTTTTTT CASSLGDPPGFGELFF
TRBJ1-4 TRBD1 TRBV2 - TGTGCCAGCAGTGAGAGCAGGGGGCTTGGAAAACTGTTTTTT CASSESRGLGKLFF